This passage covers 20 T cell receptor beta chains from one sample sequenced in a study of response to subunit inactivated influenza vaccine. TCRdb reanalysed the RT-PCR reads using MiXCR and keeps one entry per CDR3 protein. The sample has hundreds of thousands of distinct CDR3 sequences; about 11% are singletons. These records were also assigned to another study, of T cells expressing NK-cell markers. This second study notes: 5'RACE template switching with UMIs produced the TCR beta cDNA.

The input for sequencing was PBMCs from blood, taken on the day of vaccination. The source of these receptors is a man in his forties or fifties who received an inactivated influenza vaccine.

This sequence joins TRBV3-1 and TRBJ2-1; the D gene is possibly TRBD1 (6 bases). Trimming left V 7 bases short and J 4 bases short, with 14 bases between. Germline V gives CDR1 LGHDT, CDR2 YNNKEL (reference sequence). The CDR3 consists of 14 residues. CDR3 sequence reads: CASIHRDVYNEQFF. The CDR3 DNA follows: TGTGCCAGCATCCACAGGGATGTTTACAATGAGCAGTTCTTC.

On this clonotype itself: A much larger clone is a single base away; this may be a read error. CDR3 nucleotide sequence: TGTGCCAGCAGTTGGACAGGGAACGAGCAGTACTTC. It encodes CASSWTGNEQYF. V usage is TRBV28 and J usage is TRBJ2-7; 8 bases are shared with TRBD1. The junction had 1 base not matched to a gene; V was cut back by 4 bases and J by 5 bases. CDR1 is MDHEN, CDR2 SYDVKM, per germline. The CDR3 loop spans 12 amino acids.

This clonotype was detected only a few times. The chain couples TRBV25-1 to TRBJ1-5, with D maybe TRBD1 (6 bases). This CDR3 is built from 17 residues. The germline V and J ends were trimmed by 2 bases and 0 bases, with 14 bases remaining between them. Germline V gene sequence: CDR1 MGHDK, CDR2 SYGVNS. CDR3 protein: CASSEPPTGYSNQPQHF. Here the CDR3 DNA reads TGTGCCAGCAGTGAACCCCCGACAGGCTATAGCAATCAGCCCCAGCATTTT.

The rearrangement uses TRBV12-3 or TRBV12-4 and TRBJ2-7; 14 bases agree with TRBD2. There are 21 residues in the CDR3. The junction had 19 bases not matched to a gene; V was cut back by 4 bases and J by 2 bases. CDR3 loop: CASSYSFGTSGSYGDPYEQYF. The CDR3 nucleotides are TGTGCCAGCAGTTATAGCTTCGGGACTAGCGGGAGTTATGGAGATCCCTACGAGCAGTACTTC.

This clonotype was detected ten times or more. The chain is built from TRBV11-1 and TRBJ2-1; 8 bases map to TRBD2. This CDR3 contains 15 residues. Germline V gene lookup returns CDR1 SGHAT and CDR2 FQDESV (reference sequence). Unmatched junction bases numbered 5, after V lost 1 base and J lost 6 bases. CDR3 DNA sequence: TGTGCCAGCAGCTTAGTGTGGCTAGCGGGCAATGAGCAGTTCTTC. Residues: CASSLVWLAGNEQFF.

This clonotype was recorded at least ten times. The chain has TRBV5-1 and TRBJ2-3, with 9 bases identical to TRBD2. Looked up from germline, CDR1 is SGHRS and CDR2 is YFSETQ. This CDR3 contains 16 residues. The V and J ends lost 2 bases and 3 bases, in that order; junction bases with no gene match: 7. The CDR3 loop is CASSFRAGGPTDTQYF. CDR3 in DNA: TGCGCCAGCAGCTTTAGGGCGGGGGGGCCGACAGATACGCAGTATTTT.

The sample holds a few counts of this clonotype. This chain joins TRBV5-1 and TRBJ2-5, with D perhaps being TRBD1 or TRBD2 (7 bases each). From germline, CDR1 is SGHRS and CDR2 YFSETQ. This CDR3 is built from 14 residues. Trimming left V 5 bases short and J 1 base short, with 12 bases between. The DNA of the CDR3 is TGCGCCAGCAGGACAGGGAGGGGCCAAGAGACCCAGTACTTC. Residues: CASRTGRGQETQYF.

The genes are TRBV20-1 and TRBJ2-1; maybe TRBD2 (6 bases). Per germline, CDR1 DFQATT and CDR2 SNEGSKA (reference sequence). The V gene lost 0 bases and the J gene lost 2 bases, with 11 bases spanning the gap. The CDR3 loop spans 15 amino acids. The DNA for the CDR3 is TGCAGTGCTAGAGATCCGGGAGTGGCCTACAATGAGCAGTTCTTC. Its protein product is CSARDPGVAYNEQFF.

As to this clonotype: The junction differs from germline at one of its ends, possibly a read error. The J gene is TRBJ2-3, the V gene TRBV5-1; possible D gene TRBD2, 6 bases. Germline lookup yields CDR1 SGHRS and CDR2 YFSETQ. This CDR3 comprises 14 residues. The CDR3 sequence: CASSRDGRRDTEYF. The CDR3 DNA sequence: TGCGCCAGCAGCCGGGACGGGAGAAGAGATACGGAGTATTTT.

This chain connects TRBV10-3 to TRBJ2-7; D is unresolved. The length of the CDR3 is 14 residues. Trimming stripped 4 bases from V and 7 bases from J, with 17 bases between. Germline V lookup: CDR1 ENHRY, CDR2 SYGVKD. The CDR3 DNA reads as TGTGCCATCAGTGCATGGCCTTCCGAGGTGGAGCAGTACTTC. Its protein is CAISAWPSEVEQYF.

This clonotype was found a few times. The chain uses TRBV7-9 and TRBJ1-6; D uncertain. This CDR3 contains 12 residues. Germline-derived CDR1 and CDR2 are SEHNR and FQNEAQ (reference sequence). Trimming stripped 1 base from V and 13 bases from J, with 8 bases between. The CDR3 region has the DNA TGTGCCAGCAGCTTAGACGACTTGCCCCTCCACTTT. It is translated as CASSLDDLPLHF.

This clonotype was seen at least ten times. The chain carries TRBV20-1 and TRBJ2-5, with a tentative D call TRBD1 (6 bases). Germline CDR1 DFQATT, CDR2 SNEGSKA (reference sequence). This CDR3 is built from 13 residues. The CDR3 bases are TGCAGGCAAACACAGGGAAAATATGAGACCCAGTACTTC. Translating gives CRQTQGKYETQYF.

This clonotype came up many times. The CDR3 protein is CASSARLADNTGELFF. The CDR3 DNA follows: TGTGCCAGCAGTGCGAGGCTAGCGGATAACACCGGGGAGCTGTTTTTT. The chain carries TRBV2 and TRBJ2-2, with 7 bases aligning to TRBD2. CDR1 is SNHLY and CDR2 is FYNNEI in the germline V gene. There are 16 residues in the CDR3. Trimming at V came to 4 bases and at J to 2 bases, leaving 7 bases not matched to a gene.

This sequence joins TRBV12-3 or TRBV12-4 and TRBJ2-3; 7 bases agree with TRBD1. V lost 2 bases to trimming and J lost 2 bases; unmatched junction nucleotides: 7. This CDR3 has 16 residues. DNA of the CDR3: TGTGCCAGCAGTTTATTCATACAGGGGCCCACAGATACGCAGTATTTT. Protein: CASSLFIQGPTDTQYF.

This clonotype was detected only a few times. The chain has TRBV11-2 and TRBJ2-2; TRBD1 matches at 11 bases. With V trimmed by 6 bases and J by 6 bases, 6 bases remained unmatched. This CDR3 has 15 amino acids. Germline V gives CDR1 SGHAT, CDR2 FQNNGV. The DNA of the CDR3 is TGTGCCAGCAGACGGACAGGGGGCGCATCCGGGGAGCTGTTTTTT. The encoded protein is CASRRTGGASGELFF. Full variable domain (remainder filled in from reference TRBV11-2 and TRBJ2-2): EAGVAQSPRYKIIEKRQSVAFWCNPISGHATLYWYQQILGQGPKLLIQFQNNGVVDDSQLPKDRFSAERLKGVDSTLKIQPAKLEDSAVYLCASRRTGGASGELFFGEGSRLTVL.

This clonotype was seen more than once but under ten times. The chain joins TRBV7-8 to TRBJ1-4, with TRBD1 as a possible D gene (6 bases). Trimming pared 5 bases from V and 8 bases from J, leaving 12 bases between. This CDR3 is 13 amino acids long. The germline CDR1 and CDR2 sequences are SGHVS and FQNEAQ. Here the CDR3 DNA reads TGTGCCAGCAGCCCCATGGGGGCGGAAAAACTGTTTTTT. This codes for CASSPMGAEKLFF.

This clonotype was found many times. The V gene is TRBV5-1, the J gene TRBJ1-5; D remains ambiguous. V gave up 2 bases and J gave up 4 bases, with 13 bases separating them. The CDR3 contains 15 residues. CDR1 is SGHRS and CDR2 is YFSETQ in the germline V gene. CDR3 sequence reads: CASSLDGRINQPQHF. In DNA, the CDR3 is TGCGCCAGCAGCTTAGACGGACGGATAAATCAGCCCCAGCATTTT.

This clonotype has a handful of counts. V gene TRBV27 combines with J gene TRBJ2-7; D remains ambiguous. Per germline, CDR1 MNHEY and CDR2 SMNVEV (reference sequence). The CDR3 runs 13 residues. The V end was cut by 8 bases, the J end by 6 bases, with 17 bases between. The CDR3 DNA is TGTGCCAGCTGGCCTCCTTCAGGCGGCGAGCAGTACTTC. Its translation is CASWPPSGGEQYF.

This chain joins TRBV7-2 and TRBJ2-7, with a tentative D call TRBD2 (6 bases). Trimming removed 4 bases from V and 2 bases from J, with 15 bases in between. The CDR3 has 15 residues. Germline loops: CDR1 SGHTA, CDR2 FQGNSA. The CDR3 spells CASSSPWDSAYEQYF. Written as DNA, the CDR3 is TGTGCCAGCAGCTCACCATGGGACTCCGCCTACGAGCAGTACTTC. Supplemented by reference TRBV7-2 and TRBJ2-7, the full variable domain reads GAGVSQSPSNKVTEKGKDVELRCDPISGHTALYWYRQSLGQGLEFLIYFQGNSAPDKSGLPSDRFSAERTGGSVSTLTIQRTQQEDSAVYLCASSSPWDSAYEQYFGPGTRLTVT.

This clonotype was counted only a few times. This chain joins TRBV12-3 or TRBV12-4 and TRBJ2-2; D ambiguous. The ends were cut back, 4 bases at V and 6 bases at J, with 15 bases in the middle. The CDR3 is 15 amino acids. CDR3 region: CASSYLVSGPGELFF. In nucleotides, the CDR3 is TGTGCCAGCAGTTACTTGGTCTCCGGGCCCGGGGAGCTGTTTTTT.